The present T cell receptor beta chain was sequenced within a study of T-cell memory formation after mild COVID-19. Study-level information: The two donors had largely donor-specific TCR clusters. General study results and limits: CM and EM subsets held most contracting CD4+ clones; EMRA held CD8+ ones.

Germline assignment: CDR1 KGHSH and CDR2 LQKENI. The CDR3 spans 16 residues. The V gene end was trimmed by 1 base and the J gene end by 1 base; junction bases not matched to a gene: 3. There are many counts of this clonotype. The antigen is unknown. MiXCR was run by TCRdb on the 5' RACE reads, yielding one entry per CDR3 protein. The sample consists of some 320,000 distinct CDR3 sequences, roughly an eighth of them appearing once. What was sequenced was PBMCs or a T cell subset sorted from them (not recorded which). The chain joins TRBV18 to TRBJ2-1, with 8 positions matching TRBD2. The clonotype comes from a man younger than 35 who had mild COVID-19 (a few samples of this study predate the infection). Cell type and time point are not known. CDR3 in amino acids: CASSPLTSGSYNEQFF. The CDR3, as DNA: TGTGCCAGCTCACCACTCACTAGCGGTTCCTACAATGAGCAGTTCTTC.